The 6 T cell receptor beta chains given below trace back to one sample, sequenced in a study of blood T cell repertoires in COVID-19. Assay used: immunoSEQ multiplex PCR; TCRdb lists only in-frame clones, some missing. Here the sample spans about 480,000 clones, 88% being singletons. Sequencing used PBMCs or T cells enriched from blood (not recorded which). Receptor source: a woman between 40 and 55 years old who had recovered from COVID-19.

The chain joins TRBV6-5 to TRBJ1-6; D gene uncertain. Trimming left V 8 bases short and J 8 bases short, with 13 bases between. The CDR3 spans 13 residues. Germline CDR1 reads MNHEY; CDR2 reads SVGAGI. The CDR3 sequence is CASRREGDSPLHF. CDR3 DNA sequence: TGTGCCAGCCGCCGCGAGGGTGATTCACCCCTCCACTTT.

This clone is a singleton in its sample. The CDR3 DNA sequence: TGTGCCAGTAGTATAGTAGGAGACAGGGTCCATGGCTACACCTTC. Translating it yields CASSIVGDRVHGYTF. V and J are TRBV19 and TRBJ1-2, with TRBD1 matching over 7 bases. There are 15 residues in the CDR3. Germline V gene lookup returns CDR1 LNHDA and CDR2 SQIVND (reference sequence). V lost 1 base and J lost 6; bases outside the gene matches: 8.

The gene calls are TRBV4-1 and TRBJ2-5, with 7 positions matching TRBD2. The CDR3 is 17 amino acids. In germline, CDR1 is MGHRA, CDR2 YSYEKL. Unmatched junction bases numbered 18, after V lost 6 bases and J lost 5 bases. The CDR3 sequence: CASSYNAGRDFKETQYF. The CDR3 nucleotides read TGCGCCAGCAGTTACAACGCGGGGAGGGATTTCAAGGAGACCCAGTACTTC.

The genes are TRBV2 and TRBJ2-7; 16 bases line up with TRBD2. The V gene's germline CDR1 is SNHLY and CDR2 FYNNEI. CDR3 length: 18 amino acids. The trim removed 6 bases at V and 3 bases at J, leaving 11 bases unmatched. The CDR3 DNA sequence: TGTGCCAGCAGCGAGACAGGGACTAGCGGGAGGGCCGACTACGAGCAGTACTTC. Protein: CASSETGTSGRADYEQYF.

This chain connects TRBV4-1 to TRBJ1-2; the D gene is possibly TRBD1 (5 bases). Germline V gene data show CDR1 as MGHRA and CDR2 as YSYEKL. This CDR3 spans 15 amino acids. Trimming removed 0 bases at V and 4 bases at J, with 12 bases between. The CDR3 bases are TGCGCCAGCAGCCAAGAATCCAGGGCAGGCTATGGCTACACCTTC. It specifies CASSQESRAGYGYTF.

The sample holds one count of this clone. This chain's CDR3 is CASSPQGTLGYTF. The CDR3 DNA reads TGTGCCAGCAGCCCACAGGGTACCCTCGGCTACACCTTC. The rearrangement uses TRBV3-1 (or the pseudogene TRBV3-2) and TRBJ1-2, with D possibly being TRBD1 (6 bases). This CDR3 is built from 13 residues. The germline V gene encodes CDR1 LGHDT and CDR2 YNNKEL (reference sequence). V was shortened by 4 bases and J by 8 bases, with 14 bases between the two germline ends.